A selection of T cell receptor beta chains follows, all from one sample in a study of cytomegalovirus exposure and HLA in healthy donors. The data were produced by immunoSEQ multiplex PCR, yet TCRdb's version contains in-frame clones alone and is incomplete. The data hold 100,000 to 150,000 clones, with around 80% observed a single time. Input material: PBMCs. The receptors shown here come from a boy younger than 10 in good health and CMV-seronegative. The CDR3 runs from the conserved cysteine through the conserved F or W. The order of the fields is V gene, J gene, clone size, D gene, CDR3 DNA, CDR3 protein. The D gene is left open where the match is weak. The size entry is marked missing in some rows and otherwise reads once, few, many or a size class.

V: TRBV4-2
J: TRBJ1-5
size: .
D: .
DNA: TGTGCCAGCAGCCAAGTCTACGGGAGAAATAGCAATCAGCCCCAGCATTTT
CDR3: CASSQVYGRNSNQPQHF

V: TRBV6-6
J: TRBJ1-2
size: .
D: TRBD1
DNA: TGTGCCAGCAGTTACCCCGGGACAGGGGCCGGCTACACCTTC
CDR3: CASSYPGTGAGYTF

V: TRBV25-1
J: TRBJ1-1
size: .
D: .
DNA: TGTGCCAGCAGTGAATATCATTTAGCCACTGAAGCTTTCTTT
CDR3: CASSEYHLATEAFF

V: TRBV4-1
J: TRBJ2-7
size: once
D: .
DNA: TGCGCCAGCAGCCGATGGGGAGGAGGGGCCGGGGACGAGCAGTACTTC
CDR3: CASSRWGGGAGDEQYF

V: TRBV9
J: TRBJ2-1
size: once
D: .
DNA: TGTGCCAGCAGCGTAGACCCGAGCTCCTACAATGAGCAGTTCTTC
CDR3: CASSVDPSSYNEQFF

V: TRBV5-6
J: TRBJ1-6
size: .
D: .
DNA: TGTGCCAGCAGTTTACAGGGTGTCGATTCACCCCTCCACTTT
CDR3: CASSLQGVDSPLHF

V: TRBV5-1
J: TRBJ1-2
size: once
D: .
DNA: TGCGCCAGCAGCTTGGATGTAGGGCTCACTCCGGGAGGCTACACCTTC
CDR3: CASSLDVGLTPGGYTF

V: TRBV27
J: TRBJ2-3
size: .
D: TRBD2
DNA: TGTGCCAGCAGTTCGGGACTAGCGACAGATACGCAGTATTTT
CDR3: CASSSGLATDTQYF

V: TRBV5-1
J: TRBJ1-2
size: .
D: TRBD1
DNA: TGCGCCAGCAGTTGGGACCGGGACAGGGGGCCAGATGGCTACACCTTC
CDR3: CASSWDRDRGPDGYTF

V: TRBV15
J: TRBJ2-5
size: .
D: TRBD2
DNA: TGTGCCACCAGCAGAGGACTAGCGGGGGGGTTCGGGACCCAGTACTTC
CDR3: CATSRGLAGGFGTQYF

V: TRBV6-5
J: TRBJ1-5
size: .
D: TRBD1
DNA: TGTGCCAGCAGTCCAGGACAGGGATGGAGTCAGCCCCAGCATTTT
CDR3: CASSPGQGWSQPQHF

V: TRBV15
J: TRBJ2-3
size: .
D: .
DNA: TGTGCCACCAGCAGACGACAGGGCACAGATACGCAGTATTTT
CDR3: CATSRRQGTDTQYF

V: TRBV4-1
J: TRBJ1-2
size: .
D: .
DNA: TGCGCCAGCAGCCAAGATGCGGGGACGGCCACCTATGGCTACACCTTC
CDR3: CASSQDAGTATYGYTF